Sequencing of this T cell receptor beta chain was carried out in a study of CD8+ T cells in alopecia areata. Whole-study findings and limits: For lesional scalp, especially alopecia totalis/universalis, clonality was higher than in normal scalp. When scalp samples are sequenced, resident alphabeta T cells of normal skin are also captured. Possibly as an HLA-related effect, TCR sharing across patients appeared less clear than in mice.

Following RNA extraction, reverse transcription yielded cDNA that acted as the sequencing template. The method was immunoSEQ multiplex PCR; TCRdb's version includes in-frame clones alone and lacks a portion of them. The data contain 90,000 to 150,000 clones, roughly 69% of them singletons. As concerns this clone: Antigen specificity is unknown.

The CDR3 is made up of 11 amino acids. The germline V gene has CDR1 GTSNPN and CDR2 SVGIG (reference sequence). V shed 3 bases and J shed 4 bases, with 6 bases lying between them. Sequenced sample: CD4+ T cells sorted from blood. The chain links TRBV30 to TRBJ1-2; D is ambiguous. The clonotype was recovered from a human donor in good health. CDR3 in amino acids: CAWSRLYGYTF. The CDR3 DNA reads TGTGCCTGGAGCCGCCTCTATGGCTACACCTTC.